Sequencing of this TCR beta chain was carried out in a study of blood T cell repertoires in COVID-19. Study details: Samples representing acute and convalescent COVID-19 were sourced from the United States, Italy and Spain. PBMCs, B-cell-depleted T cells, or T cells were the source of the cDNA or gDNA that made up the material.

V lost 8 bases, J lost 2 bases, and 11 bases stayed unmatched. The CDR3 contains 16 residues. Looked up from germline, CDR1 is LNHDA and CDR2 is SQIVND (reference sequence). Under the authors' procedure: Counts of nucleated cells, estimated from reference gene primer amplification, were obtained. Repertoires were generated with immunoSEQ multiplex PCR, while TCRdb's copy carries only in-frame clones and drops some. V and J calls and clone size are given by that table; D and trimming were obtained from the DNA. The sample holds about 170,000 clones; roughly four fifths are singletons and the top ten take about 2%.

This clonotype was obtained from a woman of 80 years or more with acute or convalescent COVID-19. Sequencing input: peripheral blood. The chain has TRBV19 and TRBJ2-3, with TRBD2 matching over 9 bases. The CDR3 nucleotides are TGTGCCAGTTCCCCCATAGCGGGAGCAGCCACAGATACGCAGTATTTT. It translates to CASSPIAGAATDTQYF.